The rows below give T cell receptor beta chains drawn from one sample of a study of Graves' ophthalmopathy and Graves' hyperthyroidism. TCRdb ran MiXCR on the multiplex PCR reads and lists one entry per CDR3 protein. The data hold 340,000 or so distinct CDR3 sequences, with under 20% observed a single time. The sample taken for sequencing was peripheral blood. Every receptor here comes from an adult man with Graves' ophthalmopathy. Each CDR3 is given with its conserved first and last residue. The D gene is left open where the match is weak. A row's size may be missing; if present it is once, few, many or a size class.

>-|-|TRBJ1-3|TRBV6-4
CASWLGAGNTIYF
TGTGCCAGCTGGTTGGGGGCTGGAAACACCATATATTTT
>-|many|TRBJ1-1|TRBV7-9
CASTPVGTEAFF
TGTGCCAGCACCCCGGTGGGGACTGAAGCTTTCTTT
>TRBD1|many|TRBJ1-6|TRBV30
CAWSVLKWDRLQAGSPLHF
TGTGCCTGGAGTGTACTAAAGTGGGACAGATTGCAAGCGGGATCACCCCTCCACTTT
>-|many|TRBJ1-1|TRBV6-1
CASSAGWTTEAFF
TGTGCCAGCAGCGCCGGGTGGACCACTGAAGCTTTCTTT
>TRBD2|many|TRBJ2-2|TRBV5-1
CASTGGLMAGELFF
TGCGCCAGCACCGGGGGACTAATGGCCGGGGAGCTGTTTTTT
>-|many|TRBJ1-5|TRBV6-2/TRBV6-3
CASTTRTRSNQPQHF
TGTGCCAGCACCACAAGGACACGGAGCAATCAGCCCCAGCATTTT
>-|-|TRBJ2-4|TRBV27
CASSLSWDLAKNIQYF
TGTGCCAGCAGTTTATCGTGGGATTTAGCCAAAAACATTCAGTACTTC
>-|-|TRBJ2-2|TRBV12-3/TRBV12-4
CASRRVDTGELFF
TGTGCCAGCCGGAGGGTAGACACCGGGGAGCTGTTTTTT
>-|many|TRBJ1-1|TRBV12-3/TRBV12-4
CASSLEGSEEAFF
TGTGCCAGCAGTTTGGAGGGATCCGAAGAAGCTTTCTTT
>TRBD1|many|TRBJ1-1|TRBV12-3/TRBV12-4
CASRPTGGTEAFF
TGTGCCAGCAGACCCACAGGGGGCACTGAAGCTTTCTTT
>-|many|TRBJ1-2|TRBV7-2
CASSSDGGYGYTF
TGTGCCAGCAGCTCGGACGGCGGTTATGGCTACACCTTC
>TRBD2|many|TRBJ2-5|TRBV20-1
CSAPTSNLQETQYF
TGCAGTGCGCCGACTAGCAATCTCCAAGAGACCCAGTACTTC
>-|many|TRBJ1-2|TRBV20-1
CSATEGRGGYTF
TGCAGTGCAACCGAGGGTAGGGGTGGCTACACCTTC
>TRBD1|many|TRBJ1-3|TRBV4-3
CASSQATTGPSGNTIYF
TGCGCCAGCAGCCAAGCCACGACAGGGCCCTCTGGAAACACCATATATTTT
>-|many|TRBJ2-7|TRBV27
CASSSGSYEQYF
TGTGCCAGCAGCTCTGGAAGCTACGAGCAGTACTTC
>-|many|TRBJ2-5|TRBV5-5
CASSTWTEQETQYF
TGTGCCAGCAGCACCTGGACGGAACAAGAGACCCAGTACTTC
>-|many|TRBJ1-6|TRBV13
CASSLGRTRAPLHF
TGTGCCAGCAGCTTAGGACGAACTCGGGCACCCCTCCACTTT
>-|many|TRBJ1-5|TRBV7-2
CASSLLPQPQHF
TGTGCCAGCAGCTTACTCCCTCAGCCCCAGCATTTT
>-|many|TRBJ1-1|TRBV20-1
CSASPREGGGMNTEAFF
TGCAGTGCTAGTCCGCGGGAAGGGGGTGGTATGAACACTGAAGCTTTCTTT
>TRBD1|many|TRBJ1-6|TRBV6-5
CASSSASRGNSPLHF
TGTGCCAGCAGTTCGGCTTCCAGGGGGAATTCACCCCTCCACTTT
>TRBD2|few|TRBJ2-5|TRBV27
CAISAGLAGVETQYF
TGTGCCATCAGCGCGGGACTAGCGGGGGTGGAGACCCAGTACTTC
>-|many|TRBJ2-5|TRBV6-1
CASSEATETQYF
TGTGCCAGCAGTGAAGCCACGGAGACCCAGTACTTC
>-|many|TRBJ1-3|TRBV7-2
CASSLAHYSGNTIYF
TGTGCCAGCAGCTTAGCGCACTACTCTGGAAACACCATATATTTT
>TRBD1|many|TRBJ2-7|TRBV28
CASSSSGTGVYEQYF
TGTGCCAGCAGTTCCTCCGGGACAGGGGTCTACGAGCAGTACTTC
>-|few|TRBJ2-2|TRBV5-1
CASSSIGVNTGELFF
TGCGCCAGCAGCTCGATCGGGGTAAACACCGGGGAGCTGTTTTTT
>-|many|TRBJ2-2|TRBV5-1
CASSTTSGAPGELFF
TGCGCCAGCAGCACAACCTCAGGAGCGCCCGGGGAGCTGTTTTTT
>-|many|TRBJ2-7|TRBV30
CACRDSQSSYEQYF
TGTGCCTGTCGGGACTCCCAGAGCTCCTACGAGCAGTACTTC
>TRBD1|many|TRBJ2-5|TRBV20-1
CSARDSGQQETQYF
TGCAGTGCTAGAGATTCGGGACAGCAAGAGACCCAGTACTTC
>-|many|TRBJ2-7|TRBV4-1
CASSQVGNEQYF
TGCGCCAGCAGCCAAGTGGGGAACGAGCAGTACTTC
>-|-|TRBJ2-2|TRBV5-1
CASLDETAYTGELFF
TGCGCCAGCCTGGATGAGACAGCTTACACCGGGGAGCTGTTTTTT
>-|many|TRBJ1-1|TRBV11-1
CASSVRRGNTEAFF
TGTGCCAGCAGCGTAAGACGGGGGAACACTGAAGCTTTCTTT